These T cell receptor beta chains were read from a single sample in a study of blood T cell repertoires in COVID-19. Assay used: immunoSEQ multiplex PCR; TCRdb lists only in-frame clones, some missing. The profile shows about 280,000 clones, 80% to 90% of them singletons. The sample comprised peripheral blood. These receptors originate from a woman in her 70s with acute or convalescent COVID-19. Both conserved end residues are part of each CDR3. Each record gives: clone size, V gene, CDR3 protein. Rows may omit the clone size; those that give it use once, few, many or a size class.

abundance: -; v_gene: TRBV14; CDR3aa: CASSIVPRAQYF
abundance: once; v_gene: TRBV12-3/TRBV12-4; CDR3aa: CASRPGPGEAQHF
abundance: -; v_gene: TRBV3-1/TRBV3-2; CDR3aa: CASRDNSYEQYF
abundance: -; v_gene: TRBV5-1; CDR3aa: CASSPEPRGSQPQHF
abundance: -; v_gene: TRBV3-1/TRBV3-2; CDR3aa: CASSQEGSREAFF
abundance: -; v_gene: TRBV2; CDR3aa: CASLWTGTNEKLFF
abundance: -; v_gene: TRBV27; CDR3aa: CASRLGLAGGLRTDTQYF
abundance: -; v_gene: TRBV19; CDR3aa: CASSIGGRRAYEQYF
abundance: -; v_gene: TRBV11-2; CDR3aa: CASSLGRVAGGTEAFF
abundance: -; v_gene: TRBV12-3/TRBV12-4; CDR3aa: CASSSGKGQPQHF
abundance: -; v_gene: TRBV6-5; CDR3aa: CASSRGNPLRYGYTF
abundance: -; v_gene: TRBV11-2; CDR3aa: CASSLGQGATVSNQPQHF
abundance: -; v_gene: TRBV5-6; CDR3aa: CASSSQDRGNSPLHF
abundance: -; v_gene: TRBV19; CDR3aa: CASSDRARGTDTQYF
abundance: -; v_gene: TRBV4-2; CDR3aa: CASTAGGNTEAFF
abundance: -; v_gene: TRBV6-6; CDR3aa: CASREGTSGVYEQFF
abundance: few; v_gene: TRBV2; CDR3aa: CASRVVTVDGNTIYF
abundance: -; v_gene: TRBV19; CDR3aa: CASSSQSTGVRPSPLHF
abundance: -; v_gene: TRBV10-1; CDR3aa: CASSHRSDSTDTQYF
abundance: -; v_gene: TRBV14; CDR3aa: CASSRRVGLYGYTF
abundance: -; v_gene: TRBV20-1; CDR3aa: CSASIPGQPYTDTQYF
abundance: few; v_gene: TRBV5-1; CDR3aa: CASSPPHPTENEQFF
abundance: few; v_gene: TRBV6-1; CDR3aa: CASSDDIGNTEAFF
abundance: -; v_gene: TRBV5-1; CDR3aa: CASSMGPSPTGELFF
abundance: -; v_gene: TRBV4-2; CDR3aa: CASSQAGETGELFF
abundance: -; v_gene: TRBV5-1; CDR3aa: CASSASGGTYNEQFF
abundance: -; v_gene: TRBV28; CDR3aa: CASSFPGAGYTF
abundance: -; v_gene: TRBV7-8; CDR3aa: CASSLDPGNSNYGYTF
abundance: -; v_gene: TRBV3-1/TRBV3-2; CDR3aa: CASSQEAPAEAFF
abundance: -; v_gene: TRBV5-1; CDR3aa: CASSLAGGAGVFEQYF
abundance: -; v_gene: TRBV24-1; CDR3aa: CATSDFKGDTQYF
abundance: -; v_gene: TRBV3-1/TRBV3-2; CDR3aa: CASSRTGTPLHF
abundance: -; v_gene: TRBV5-1; CDR3aa: CASSLLRGTEAFF
abundance: -; v_gene: TRBV5-4; CDR3aa: CASSYKERNSPLHF
abundance: -; v_gene: TRBV5-4; CDR3aa: CASSLGQGPTNYGYTF
abundance: -; v_gene: TRBV29-1; CDR3aa: CSGARSDTQYF
abundance: few; v_gene: TRBV6-5; CDR3aa: CASRRQETQYF
abundance: -; v_gene: TRBV6-5; CDR3aa: CASSYGVAGGTDTQYF
abundance: -; v_gene: TRBV5-1; CDR3aa: CASKAGEYLTGELFF
abundance: -; v_gene: TRBV5-4; CDR3aa: CASSLTGDSKTEAFF
abundance: -; v_gene: TRBV27; CDR3aa: CASRPPQGQETQYF
abundance: -; v_gene: TRBV6-6; CDR3aa: CASSRGGHSSYNEQFF
abundance: -; v_gene: TRBV9; CDR3aa: CASSVGASGGPTTQYF
abundance: -; v_gene: TRBV11-2; CDR3aa: CASSPEGSSGGYQETQYF
abundance: -; v_gene: TRBV7-9; CDR3aa: CASSPGQIAKNIQYF
abundance: once; v_gene: TRBV7-9; CDR3aa: CASSLDLDRFYGYTF
abundance: once; v_gene: TRBV9; CDR3aa: CASSGDSYEQYF
abundance: -; v_gene: TRBV7-6; CDR3aa: CASSLAEGGPYEQYF
abundance: -; v_gene: TRBV4-1; CDR3aa: CASSQEIDQPQHF
abundance: -; v_gene: TRBV18; CDR3aa: CASSQTTGPGTGELFF
abundance: -; v_gene: TRBV6-5; CDR3aa: CASYHWDRVGETQYF
abundance: once; v_gene: TRBV7-8; CDR3aa: CASKAGGYTGELFF
abundance: few; v_gene: TRBV7-6; CDR3aa: CASSQGQGLEPQHF
abundance: -; v_gene: TRBV7-9; CDR3aa: CASSLDQGWTQYF
abundance: -; v_gene: TRBV6-1; CDR3aa: CASSEQGNQPQHF
abundance: -; v_gene: TRBV19; CDR3aa: CASSRGGRRTDTQYF
abundance: -; v_gene: TRBV27; CDR3aa: CASMGSYTEAFF